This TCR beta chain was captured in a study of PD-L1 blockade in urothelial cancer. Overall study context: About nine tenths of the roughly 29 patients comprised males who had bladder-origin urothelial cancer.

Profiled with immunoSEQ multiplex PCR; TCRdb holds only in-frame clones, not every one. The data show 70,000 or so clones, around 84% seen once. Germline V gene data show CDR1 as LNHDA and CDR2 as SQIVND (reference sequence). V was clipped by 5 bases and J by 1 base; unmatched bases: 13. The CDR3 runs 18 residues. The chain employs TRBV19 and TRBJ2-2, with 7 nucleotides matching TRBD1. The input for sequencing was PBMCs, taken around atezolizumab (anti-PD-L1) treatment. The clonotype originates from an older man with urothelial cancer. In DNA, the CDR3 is TGTGCCAGTAGTTCCACCAATCGACAGGGATGGAACACCGGGGAGCTGTTTTTT. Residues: CASSSTNRQGWNTGELFF.